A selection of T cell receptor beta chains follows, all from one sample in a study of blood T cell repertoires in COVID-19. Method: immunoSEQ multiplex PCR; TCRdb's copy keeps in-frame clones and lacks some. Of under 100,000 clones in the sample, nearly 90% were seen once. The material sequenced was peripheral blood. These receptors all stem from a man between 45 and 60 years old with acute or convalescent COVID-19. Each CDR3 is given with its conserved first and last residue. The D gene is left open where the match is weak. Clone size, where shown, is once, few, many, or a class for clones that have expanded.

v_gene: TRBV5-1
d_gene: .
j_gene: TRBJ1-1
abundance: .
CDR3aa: CASSLGNRNTEAFF
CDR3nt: TGCGCCAGCAGCTTGGGAAACAGGAACACTGAAGCTTTCTTT

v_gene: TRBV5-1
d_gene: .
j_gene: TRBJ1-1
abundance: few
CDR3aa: CASAPARHTEAFF
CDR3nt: TGCGCCAGCGCCCCGGCGCGGCACACTGAAGCTTTCTTT

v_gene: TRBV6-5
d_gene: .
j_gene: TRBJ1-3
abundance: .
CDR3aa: CATYGGSSSGNTIYF
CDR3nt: TGTGCCACCTATGGAGGTTCAAGCTCTGGAAACACCATATATTTT

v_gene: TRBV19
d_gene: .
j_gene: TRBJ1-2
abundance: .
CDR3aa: CASSRQFRVDGYTF
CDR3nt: TGTGCCAGTAGTAGGCAATTCAGGGTGGATGGCTACACCTTC

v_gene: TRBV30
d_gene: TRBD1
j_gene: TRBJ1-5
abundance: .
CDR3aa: CAWSRTGGRGNQPQHF
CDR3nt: TGTGCCTGGAGTAGGACAGGGGGTCGGGGCAATCAGCCCCAGCATTTT

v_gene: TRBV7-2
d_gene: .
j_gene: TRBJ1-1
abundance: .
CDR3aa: CASSLARWQSAFF
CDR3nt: TGTGCCAGCAGCTTAGCCCGATGGCAGTCGGCTTTCTTT

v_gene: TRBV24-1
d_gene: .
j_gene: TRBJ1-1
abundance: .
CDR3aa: CATSDPSEAFF
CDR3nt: TGTGCCACCAGTGACCCGTCTGAAGCTTTCTTT

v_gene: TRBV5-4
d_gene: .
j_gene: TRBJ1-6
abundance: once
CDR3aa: CASSRSSYNSPLHF
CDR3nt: TGTGCCAGCAGCAGGAGCTCCTATAATTCACCCCTCCACTTT

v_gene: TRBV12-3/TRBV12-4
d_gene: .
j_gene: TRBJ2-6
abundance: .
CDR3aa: CASSISGANVLTF
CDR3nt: TGTGCCAGCAGCATCTCTGGGGCCAACGTCCTGACTTTC

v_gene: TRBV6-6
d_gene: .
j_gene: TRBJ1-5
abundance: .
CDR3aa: CASSPGGSNQPQHF
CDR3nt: TGTGCCAGCAGTCCCGGGGGTAGCAATCAGCCCCAGCATTTT

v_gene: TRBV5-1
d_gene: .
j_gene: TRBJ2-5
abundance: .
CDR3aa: CASSNPTEETQYF
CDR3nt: TGCGCCAGCAGCAACCCGACAGAAGAGACCCAGTACTTC

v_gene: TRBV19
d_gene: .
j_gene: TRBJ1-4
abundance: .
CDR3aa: CASSIGGAGANEKLFF
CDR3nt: TGTGCCAGTAGTATTGGGGGCGCAGGGGCTAATGAAAAACTGTTTTTT

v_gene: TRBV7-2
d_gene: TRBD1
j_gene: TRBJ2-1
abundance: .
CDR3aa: CASSSQGADYNEQFF
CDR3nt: TGTGCCAGCAGCTCCCAGGGGGCGGACTACAATGAGCAGTTCTTC

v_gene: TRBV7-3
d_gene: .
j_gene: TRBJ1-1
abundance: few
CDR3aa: CASSLRTANTEAFF
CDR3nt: TGTGCCAGCAGCTTAAGGACTGCTAACACTGAAGCTTTCTTT

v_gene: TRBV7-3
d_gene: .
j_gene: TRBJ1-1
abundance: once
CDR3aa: CASSLQGGGTEAFF
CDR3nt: TGTGCCAGCAGCTTGCAGGGAGGCGGTACTGAAGCTTTCTTT

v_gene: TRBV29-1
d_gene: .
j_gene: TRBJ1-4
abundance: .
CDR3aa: CSVVGGPGEKLFF
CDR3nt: TGCAGCGTCGTGGGGGGACCCGGTGAAAAACTGTTTTTT

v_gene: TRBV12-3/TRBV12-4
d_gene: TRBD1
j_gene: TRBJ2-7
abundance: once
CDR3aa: CASSLGTGYEQYF
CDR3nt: TGTGCCAGCAGTTTGGGGACAGGCTACGAGCAGTACTTC

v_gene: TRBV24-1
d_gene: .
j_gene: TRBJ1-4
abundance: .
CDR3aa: CATSPGRTINEKLFF
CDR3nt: TGTGCCACCAGCCCCGGGCGGACTATTAATGAAAAACTGTTTTTT

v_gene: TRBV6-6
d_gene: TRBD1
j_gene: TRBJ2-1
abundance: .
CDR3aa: CASSRTGGSTSSYNEQFF
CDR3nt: TGTGCCAGCAGTCGGACAGGGGGCTCCACCAGCTCCTACAATGAGCAGTTCTTC

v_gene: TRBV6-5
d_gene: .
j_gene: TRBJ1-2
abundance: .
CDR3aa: CASSYSWAGSRSLF
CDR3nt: TGTGCCAGCAGTTACTCTTGGGCGGGCAGCCGAAGCCTCTTC

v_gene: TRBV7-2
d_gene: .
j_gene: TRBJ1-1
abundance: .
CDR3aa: CASSLGQTNTEAFF
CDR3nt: TGTGCCAGCAGCTTAGGACAGACCAACACTGAAGCTTTCTTT

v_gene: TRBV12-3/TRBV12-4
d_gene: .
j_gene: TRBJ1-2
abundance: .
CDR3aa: CASSLSRGGYTF
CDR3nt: TGTGCCAGCAGTTTATCCAGGGGTGGCTACACCTTC

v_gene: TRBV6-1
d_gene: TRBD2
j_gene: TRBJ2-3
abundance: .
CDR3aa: CASSEGRTSGGAQDTQYF
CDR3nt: TGTGCCAGCAGTGAAGGGAGGACTAGCGGGGGGGCCCAAGATACGCAGTATTTT

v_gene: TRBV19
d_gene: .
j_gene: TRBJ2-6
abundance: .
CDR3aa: CAVSSGSLVNVLTF
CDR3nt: TGTGCCGTATCCTCAGGATCCCTTGTCAACGTCCTGACTTTC

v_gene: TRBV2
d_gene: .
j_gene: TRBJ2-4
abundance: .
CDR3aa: CASSVSTLRGKNIQYF
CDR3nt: TGTGCCAGCAGTGTGAGCACTTTAAGGGGCAAAAACATTCAGTACTTC

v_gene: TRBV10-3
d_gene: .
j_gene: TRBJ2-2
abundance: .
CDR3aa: CAITRQGGEGELFF
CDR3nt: TGTGCCATCACCCGACAGGGAGGTGAAGGGGAGCTGTTTTTT

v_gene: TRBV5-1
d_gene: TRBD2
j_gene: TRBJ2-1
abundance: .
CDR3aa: CASRVTSGESEQFF
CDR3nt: TGCGCCAGCAGGGTAACTAGCGGGGAAAGTGAGCAGTTCTTC

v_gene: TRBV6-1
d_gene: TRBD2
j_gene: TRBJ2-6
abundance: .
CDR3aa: CASSEVSGGFTGANVLTF
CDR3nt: TGTGCCAGCAGTGAAGTTAGCGGGGGCTTCACTGGGGCCAACGTCCTGACTTTC